The next 24 T cell receptor beta chains were all read from a single sample in a study of blood T cell repertoires in COVID-19. The repertoire was sequenced with immunoSEQ multiplex PCR; TCRdb's copy has only in-frame clones and lacks some. The table includes fewer than 500,000 clones, more than 75% detected once. The specimen sequenced was PBMCs or T cells enriched from blood (not recorded which). All receptors derive from a man aged 25 to 40 who had recovered from COVID-19.

The rearrangement joins TRBV7-3 to TRBJ2-3; perhaps TRBD1 as D (6 bases). This CDR3 spans 15 amino acids. CDR1 is SGHTA and CDR2 is FQGTGA in the germline V gene. Trimming shortened V by 4 bases and J by 4 bases, and 15 bases separated the two germline ends. CDR3 in DNA: TGTGCCAGCAGCTCAGGGGTTATTCATCCAGATACGCAGTATTTT. Translation gives CASSSGVIHPDTQYF.

This chain links TRBV6-5 with TRBJ2-7; D might be TRBD1 (6 bases). In germline, CDR1 is MNHEY, CDR2 SVGAGI. V lost 3 bases, J lost 5 bases, and 11 bases lay in between. CDR3 size: 13 residues. CDR3 sequence: CASSYYRADEQYF. The CDR3 nucleotides read TGTGCCAGCAGTTATTACAGGGCCGACGAGCAGTACTTC.

The rearrangement joins TRBV15 to TRBJ1-1; no reliable D call. Trimming stripped 5 bases from V and 6 bases from J, with 13 bases between. CDR1 is LNHNV, CDR2 YYDKDF, per germline (reference sequence). This CDR3 contains 13 residues. The CDR3 nucleotides read TGTGCCACCAGCCTCGTAAGCACCGCTGAAGCTTTCTTT. It specifies CATSLVSTAEAFF.

This chain uses TRBV6-5 with TRBJ2-3, with a tentative D call TRBD2 (6 bases). Trimming pared 2 bases from V and 0 bases from J, leaving 9 bases between. Per the germline V gene, CDR1 is MNHEY and CDR2 is SVGAGI. CDR3 size: 15 residues. The CDR3 spells CASSYGGTSTDTQYF. The CDR3 nucleotides are TGTGCCAGCAGTTACGGAGGGACTAGCACAGATACGCAGTATTTT.

This clone was observed a few times. The chain is built from TRBV3-1 (or the pseudogene TRBV3-2) and TRBJ2-7, with a weak D call TRBD2 (5 bases). The V gene's germline CDR1 is LGHDT and CDR2 YNNKEL (reference sequence). CDR3 length equals 16 residues. V lost 2 bases and J 2 bases, leaving 16 bases between the germline ends. This CDR3 is CASSQTLASRPYEQYF. CDR3 DNA sequence: TGTGCCAGCAGCCAAACTTTGGCTAGCAGACCCTACGAGCAGTACTTC.

The V gene is TRBV30, the J gene TRBJ1-6; 9 bases are shared with TRBD1. With V trimmed by 4 bases and J by 8 bases, 6 bases remained unmatched. CDR3 size: 14 residues. Germline assignment: CDR1 GTSNPN and CDR2 SVGIG (reference sequence). The CDR3 DNA reads as TGTGCCTGGATCCACAGGGGGCGTGATTCACCCCTCCACTTT. Protein sequence: CAWIHRGRDSPLHF.

This clone was recorded only once. This chain's CDR3 is CASLRRGADNEQFF. The CDR3 DNA sequence: TGTGCCAGCCTCCGCAGGGGGGCAGACAATGAGCAGTTCTTC. The gene calls are TRBV5-4 and TRBJ2-1, with a tentative D call TRBD1 (7 bases). The CDR3 spans 14 residues. The V end was cut by 7 bases, the J end by 5 bases, with 16 bases between. Germline loops: CDR1 SGHNT, CDR2 YYREEE (reference sequence).

The chain uses TRBV6-5 and TRBJ1-1; D unclear. Trimming pared 8 bases from V and 6 bases from J, leaving 10 bases between. The CDR3 is made up of 11 amino acids. Germline V lookup: CDR1 MNHEY, CDR2 SVGAGI. As DNA, the CDR3 is TGTGCCAGCGGGTCTAGAGCTGAAGCTTTCTTT. Its protein is CASGSRAEAFF.

The chain has TRBV18 and TRBJ2-7; a weak D match, TRBD2 (6 bases). CDR1 and CDR2 (germline): KGHSH, LQKENI. V was pared by 6 bases and J by 2 bases, with 14 bases between. CDR3 size: 14 residues. This CDR3 reads CASSEMRDAYEQYF. The CDR3 region has the DNA TGTGCCAGCTCCGAAATGCGGGACGCCTACGAGCAGTACTTC.

The chain is built from TRBV10-3 and TRBJ2-7, with 7 bases matching TRBD1. J lost 4 bases, V lost 4 bases, and 7 bases had no gene match. The germline CDR1 and CDR2 sequences are ENHRY and SYGVKD. The CDR3 is 14 residues long. The CDR3 DNA reads TGTGCCATCAGTGGCCGGGACAGACCTTACGAGCAGTACTTC. It is translated as CAISGRDRPYEQYF.

The rearrangement joins TRBV29-1 to TRBJ2-7; D not resolved. Germline loops: CDR1 SQVTM, CDR2 ANQGSEA. CDR3 size: 12 residues. V gave up 7 bases and J gave up 1 base, with 11 bases separating them. CDR3 loop: CSAWSGSYEQYF. CDR3 DNA: TGCAGCGCCTGGTCAGGTTCCTACGAGCAGTACTTC.

The chain is built from TRBV7-9 and TRBJ1-4, with 8 nucleotides matching TRBD1. CDR3 length equals 14 residues. Germline lookup yields CDR1 SEHNR and CDR2 FQNEAQ (reference sequence). V shed 4 bases and J 7 bases; nucleotides not matched to a gene: 5. Here the CDR3 reads CASSSSGGVEKLFF. CDR3 sequence (DNA): TGTGCCAGCAGCTCTTCAGGGGGCGTTGAAAAACTGTTTTTT.

This sequence joins TRBV11-2 and TRBJ2-5; 8 bases fit TRBD2. CDR1 SGHAT and CDR2 FQNNGV come from the germline V gene. The CDR3 contains 16 residues. The J segment lost 1 base and the V segment lost 1 base, leaving 5 bases of the junction unmatched. CDR3 amino acids: CASSLGPAGVQETQYF. The CDR3 region has the DNA TGTGCCAGCAGCTTAGGTCCAGCGGGGGTCCAAGAGACCCAGTACTTC.

Here the CDR3 reads CSVEPTSGGTNTGELFF. CDR3 sequence (DNA): TGCAGCGTTGAACCCACAAGTGGGGGCACGAACACCGGGGAGCTGTTTTTT. The chain joins TRBV29-1 to TRBJ2-2, with D maybe TRBD1 (6 bases). V was clipped by 2 bases and J by 0 bases, with 16 bases between them. The CDR3 runs to 17 residues. The germline V gene has CDR1 SQVTM and CDR2 ANQGSEA.

The chain joins TRBV6-4 to TRBJ2-4, with 9 bases that match TRBD1. The CDR3 has 15 residues. CDR1 is MRHNA, CDR2 SNTAGT, per germline. The ends lost 6 bases at V and 4 bases at J; junction bases unmatched: 7. The CDR3 DNA reads as TGTGCCAGCAGGAAGGACAGGGGATGGAAAAACATTCAGTACTTC. Residues: CASRKDRGWKNIQYF.

This chain uses TRBV10-2 with TRBJ1-4; D is ambiguous. Trimming stripped 6 bases from V and 0 bases from J, with 8 bases between. CDR1 is WSHSY, CDR2 SAAADI, per germline. This CDR3 is built from 14 residues. The CDR3 DNA is TGCGCCAGCAGGAGGGCAGCAACTAATGAAAAACTGTTTTTT. Its protein product is CASRRAATNEKLFF.

The chain links TRBV7-9 to TRBJ1-6; D perhaps matches TRBD1 (5 bases). This CDR3 spans 16 amino acids. The germline CDR1 and CDR2 sequences are SEHNR and FQNEAQ (reference sequence). The ends were cut back, 4 bases at V and 10 bases at J, with 20 bases in the middle. The DNA of the CDR3 is TGTGCCAGCAGCTCGAGACAGACGTCTTTTAACTCACCCCTCCACTTT. Amino acids: CASSSRQTSFNSPLHF.

The rearrangement joins TRBV29-1 to TRBJ2-1; the D is unclear. The CDR3 spans 13 residues. The germline CDR1 and CDR2 sequences are SQVTM and ANQGSEA. Trimming took off 4 bases at V and 1 base at J, with 8 bases between the two ends. CDR3 DNA sequence: TGCAGCGTTGGCCAGACTTCCTACAATGAGCAGTTCTTC. Protein sequence: CSVGQTSYNEQFF.

The chain uses TRBV19 and TRBJ1-4; 8 nucleotides agree with TRBD1. The CDR3 length is 15 residues. V lost 8 bases, J lost 3 bases, and 8 bases stayed unmatched. CDR1 is LNHDA and CDR2 is SQIVND in the germline V gene (reference sequence). The DNA of the CDR3 is TGTGCCAGTTCGACAGGGGAGGCGGCTAATGAAAAACTGTTTTTT. Protein: CASSTGEAANEKLFF.

This chain uses TRBV19 with TRBJ1-4, with 11 bases fitting TRBD1. V was clipped by 7 bases and J by 7 bases; unmatched bases: 8. The V gene's germline CDR1 is LNHDA and CDR2 SQIVND (reference sequence). The CDR3 has 15 residues. The CDR3 region is CASNRRTGGFEKLFF. The CDR3 coding sequence is TGTGCCAGTAATCGACGGACAGGGGGCTTTGAAAAACTGTTTTTT.

CDR3 bases: TGTGCCAGCTCAACCCTCGGGGGAACAGGTCCAGATACGCAGTATTTT. Translating it yields CASSTLGGTGPDTQYF. This chain links TRBV18 with TRBJ2-3, with D possibly matching TRBD2 (6 bases). The CDR3 length is 16 residues. V lost 5 bases and J lost 4, with 19 bases in between. Germline V gives CDR1 KGHSH, CDR2 LQKENI.

The chain employs TRBV27 and TRBJ2-5, with D maybe TRBD1 (5 bases). With 6 bases removed from V and 5 bases from J, the gap between germline ends came to 13 bases. CDR3 length: 13 residues. Germline V gene sequence: CDR1 MNHEY, CDR2 SMNVEV (reference sequence). CDR3 DNA: TGTGCCAGCAGCCTGGGGCGGCGGGAGACCCAGTACTTC. Translation gives CASSLGRRETQYF.

This sequence joins TRBV5-1 and TRBJ1-3; TRBD1 matches 7 bases. Germline loops: CDR1 SGHRS, CDR2 YFSETQ. V lost 5 bases and J lost 4; bases outside the gene matches: 9. This CDR3 comprises 15 residues. DNA of the CDR3: TGCGCCAGCAGAGAAAACGAGGGGGCCGGAAACACCATATATTTT. Amino acid sequence: CASRENEGAGNTIYF. Combining the CDR3 with reference TRBV5-1 and TRBJ1-3 gives the whole variable domain KAGVTQTPRYLIKTRGQQVTLSCSPISGHRSVSWYQQTPGQGLQFLFEYFSETQRNKGNFPGRFSGRQFSNSRSEMNVSTLELGDSALYLCASRENEGAGNTIYFGEGSWLTVV.

The rearrangement uses TRBV3-1 (or the pseudogene TRBV3-2) and TRBJ2-3; D might be TRBD2 (5 bases). Trimming left V 4 bases short and J 6 bases short, with 8 bases between. The CDR3 spans 12 residues. The V gene's germline CDR1 is LGHDT and CDR2 YNNKEL (reference sequence). The CDR3 coding sequence is TGTGCCAGCAGCCCCGGACTGGATACGCAGTATTTT. It translates to CASSPGLDTQYF.